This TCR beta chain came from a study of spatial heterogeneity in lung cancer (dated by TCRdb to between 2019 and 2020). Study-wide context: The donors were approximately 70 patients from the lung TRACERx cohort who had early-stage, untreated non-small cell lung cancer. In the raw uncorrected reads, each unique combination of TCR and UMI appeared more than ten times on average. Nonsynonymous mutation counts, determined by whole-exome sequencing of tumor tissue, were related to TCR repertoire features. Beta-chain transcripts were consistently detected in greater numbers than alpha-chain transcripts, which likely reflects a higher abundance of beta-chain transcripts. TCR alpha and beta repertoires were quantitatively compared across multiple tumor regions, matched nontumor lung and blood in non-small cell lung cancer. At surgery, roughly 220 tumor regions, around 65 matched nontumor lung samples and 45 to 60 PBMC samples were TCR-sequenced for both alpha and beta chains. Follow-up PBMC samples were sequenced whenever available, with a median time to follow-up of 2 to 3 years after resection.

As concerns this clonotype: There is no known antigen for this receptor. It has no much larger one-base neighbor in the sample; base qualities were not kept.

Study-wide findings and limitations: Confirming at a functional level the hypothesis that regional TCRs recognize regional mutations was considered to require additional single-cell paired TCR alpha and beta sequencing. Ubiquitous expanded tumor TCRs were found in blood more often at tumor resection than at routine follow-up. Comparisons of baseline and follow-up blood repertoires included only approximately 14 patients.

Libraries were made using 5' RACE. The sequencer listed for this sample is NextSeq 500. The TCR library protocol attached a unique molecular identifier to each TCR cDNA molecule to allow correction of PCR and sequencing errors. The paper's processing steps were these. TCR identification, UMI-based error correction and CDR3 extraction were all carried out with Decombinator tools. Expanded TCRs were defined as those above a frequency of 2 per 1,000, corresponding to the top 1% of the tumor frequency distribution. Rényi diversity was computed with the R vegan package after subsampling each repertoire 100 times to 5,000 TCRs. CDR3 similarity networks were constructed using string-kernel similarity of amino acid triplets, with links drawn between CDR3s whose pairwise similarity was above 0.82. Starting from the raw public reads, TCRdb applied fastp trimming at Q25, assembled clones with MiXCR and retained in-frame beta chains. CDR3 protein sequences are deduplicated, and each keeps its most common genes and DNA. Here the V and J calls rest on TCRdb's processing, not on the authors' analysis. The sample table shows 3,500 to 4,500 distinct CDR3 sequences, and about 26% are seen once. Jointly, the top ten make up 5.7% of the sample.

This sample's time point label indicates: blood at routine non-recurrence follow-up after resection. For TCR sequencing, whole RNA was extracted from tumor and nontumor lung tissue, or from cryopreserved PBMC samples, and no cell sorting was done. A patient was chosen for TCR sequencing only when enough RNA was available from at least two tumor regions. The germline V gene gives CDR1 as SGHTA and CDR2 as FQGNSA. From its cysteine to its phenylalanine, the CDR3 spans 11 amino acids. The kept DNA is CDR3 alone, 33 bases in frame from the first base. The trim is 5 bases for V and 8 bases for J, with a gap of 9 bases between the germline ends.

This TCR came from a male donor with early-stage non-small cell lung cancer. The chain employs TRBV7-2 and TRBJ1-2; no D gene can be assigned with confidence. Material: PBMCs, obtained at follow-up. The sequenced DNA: TGTGCCAGCAGCGGTTATCGGGGCTACACCTTC. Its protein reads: CASSGYRGYTF.